This T cell receptor (beta chain) was sequenced for a study of human T cells and chemical hapten exposure. Regarding this clonotype: The antigen is unknown.

The germline CDR1 and CDR2 sequences are SGDLS and YYNGEE. The V end lost 7 bases, the J end lost 2 bases, and 9 bases lay between the germline ends. CDR3 length: 12 residues. Total RNA extraction was carried out from unfractionated whole blood. General study results and limits: Sensitization with DPC brought no change to TCRs above 1 in 1000 in frequency.

Individual cDNA molecules had unique molecular identifiers attached to them by the library. Authors' methods: Sample-level TCR yields exhibited a median of 95,638, with a range of about 23,224 to 690,600. A single record per CDR3 protein comes from TCRdb applying MiXCR to the 5' RACE reads. The V and J calls here are based on TCRdb, not the publication. This table has 110,000 or so distinct CDR3 sequences, approximately 20% appearing once. The receptor was derived from a human donor in good health. This chain joins TRBV9 and TRBJ1-2; D remains unclear. The CDR3 DNA is TGTGCCAGCTCCGGGGAGAACTATGGCTACACCTTC. Its translation: CASSGENYGYTF.